This T cell receptor (beta chain) was retrieved from a study of OX40 agonist ivuxolimab in advanced cancers. V lost 2 bases, J lost 9 bases, and 3 bases stayed unmatched. The CDR3 runs 14 residues. Germline V gene data show CDR1 as SGHVS and CDR2 as FNYEAQ. Clones were read by immunoSEQ multiplex PCR, and TCRdb kept only the in-frame ones, dropping some. The table has over 65,000 clones, approximately 85% seen once; the top ten hold approximately 2.2%. This TCR was sampled from an adult with an advanced solid tumor such as melanoma, head and neck, liver or kidney cancer. This specimen consisted of CD4+ or CD8+ T cells sorted from blood, obtained in a trial of the OX40 agonist ivuxolimab. The chain links TRBV7-6 to TRBJ1-6; 8 bases line up with TRBD1. CDR3 DNA sequence: TGTGCCAGCAGCTTAACAGGGGGAACTTCACCCCTCCACTTT. Its protein product is CASSLTGGTSPLHF.